This T cell receptor (beta chain) was sequenced during a study of beta chain features in type 1 diabetes. Findings of the study overall: All four CD4+ subsets of Type 1 diabetes patients contained TCRB CDR3s that were moderately but significantly shorter.

With 5 bases removed from V and 1 base from J, the gap between germline ends came to 8 bases. Germline CDR1 reads MDHEN; CDR2 reads SYDVKM. This CDR3 contains 13 residues. A word on this clone: The antigen is undetermined.

Expressed TCRB transcripts were sequenced because the entire RNA isolate underwent reverse transcription. The repertoire was sequenced with immunoSEQ multiplex PCR; TCRdb's copy has only in-frame clones and lacks some. The sample contains tens of thousands of clones, 49% of which appear only once. The specimen sequenced was stem cell memory CD4+ T cells from blood. This chain joins TRBV28 and TRBJ1-1; possible D gene TRBD1, 6 bases. The sequence derives from a man aged 25 to 40 with type 1 diabetes. CDR3 sequence (DNA): TGTGCCAGCAGTGGCAGGGGGAACACTGAAGCTTTCTTT. Translating it yields CASSGRGNTEAFF.